Following are 10 T cell receptor beta chains from one sample sequenced in a study of T cells in Graves' hyperthyroidism and ophthalmopathy. TCR beta CDR3 sequences were amplified from RNA transcripts. With the HTBI primer set, the TCR CDR3 went through a first round of RT-PCR. A single record per CDR3 protein comes from TCRdb applying MiXCR to the multiplex PCR reads. The table has 500,000 to 600,000 distinct CDR3 sequences, more than 45% seen once. Sequenced input: peripheral blood or thyroid tissue (not recorded which). These receptors were obtained from a woman between 18 and 30 years old with Graves' hyperthyroidism.

This clonotype occurred a few times. The genes are TRBV3-1 and TRBJ2-7; either TRBD1 or TRBD2 may supply D (5 bases each). The CDR3 has 16 amino acids. V was trimmed by 4 bases and J by 3 bases, leaving 19 bases between them. Per the germline V gene, CDR1 is LGHDT and CDR2 is YNNKEL (reference sequence). DNA of the CDR3: TGTGCCAGCAGCCCCTTCTCCGGGACGGAATACTACGAGCAGTACTTC. It translates to CASSPFSGTEYYEQYF.

The DNA for the CDR3 is TGTGCCAGCAGCGCCGGAGGGGGCGTAGGTTCACCCCTCCACTTT. This sequence encodes CASSAGGGVGSPLHF. The chain links TRBV7-3 to TRBJ1-6, with TRBD1 matching over 7 bases. The CDR3 covers 15 residues. Germline CDR1 SGHTA, CDR2 FQGTGA. The junction had 10 bases not matched to a gene; V was cut back by 5 bases and J by 9 bases. Together with reference TRBV7-3 and TRBJ1-6, the CDR3 gives the full variable domain: GAGVSQTPSNKVTEKGKYVELRCDPISGHTALYWYRQSLGQGPEFLIYFQGTGAADDSGLPNDRFFAVRPEGSVSTLKIQRTERGDSAVYLCASSAGGGVGSPLHFGNGTRLTVT.

This clonotype appeared a few times. The gene calls are TRBV6-6 and TRBJ1-4; D gene ambiguous. Trimming took off 1 base at V and 7 bases at J, with 13 bases between the two ends. Germline CDR1 and CDR2: MNHNY and SVGAGI (reference sequence). The CDR3 runs to 15 residues. The CDR3 is CASSYYGRGAEKLFF. The CDR3 DNA is TGTGCCAGCAGTTACTACGGACGGGGTGCTGAAAAACTGTTTTTT.

The chain couples TRBV7-2 to TRBJ2-7; the match to TRBD2 covers 10 bases. CDR1 is SGHTA and CDR2 is FQGNSA in the germline V gene. The CDR3 spans 15 residues. V shed 3 bases, J shed 5 bases, and the junction held 7 bases outside the gene matches. The CDR3, as DNA: TGTGCCAGCAGCTTCGACTCGAGCGGGGGGGACGAGCAGTACTTC. Amino acid sequence: CASSFDSSGGDEQYF.

This clonotype was counted many times. V usage is TRBV10-3 and J usage is TRBJ2-7; the D gene could be TRBD1 or TRBD2 (6 bases each). The V gene's germline CDR1 is ENHRY and CDR2 SYGVKD. This CDR3 contains 15 residues. The V and J ends lost 6 bases and 2 bases respectively, with 17 bases between them. The CDR3 nucleotides read TGTGCCATCAGGCGCGGGGACATAGGAGCCTACGAGCAGTACTTC. Translated: CAIRRGDIGAYEQYF.

This clonotype was seen a handful of times. V and J are TRBV9 and TRBJ1-1; possible D gene TRBD1, 5 bases. The V end was cut by 0 bases, the J end by 1 base, with 16 bases between. The germline CDR1 and CDR2 sequences are SGDLS and YYNGEE. The CDR3 consists of 17 residues. CDR3 amino acids: CASSVVRDPRPNTEAFF. CDR3 nucleotides: TGTGCCAGCAGCGTAGTTAGGGACCCAAGGCCGAACACTGAAGCTTTCTTT.

The rearrangement uses TRBV30 and TRBJ1-2; TRBD1 agrees at 7 bases. V trimming: 2 bases; J trimming: 5 bases; junction bases outside the gene matches: 5. This CDR3 has 13 residues. Germline CDR1 is GTSNPN and CDR2 is SVGIG (reference sequence). The CDR3: CAWSPQDRYGYTF. The CDR3 bases are TGTGCCTGGAGTCCCCAGGACAGGTATGGCTACACCTTC.

This clonotype was observed at least ten times. The chain uses TRBV7-6 and TRBJ2-7, with 8 bases aligning to TRBD2. The CDR3 loop spans 14 amino acids. Trimming took 7 bases from V and 6 from J; bases not matched to a gene: 11. Germline V gene sequence: CDR1 SGHVS, CDR2 FNYEAQ. CDR3 loop: CASTGGGAPVEQYF. CDR3 in DNA: TGTGCCAGCACCGGGGGGGGGGCCCCGGTCGAGCAGTACTTC.

This clonotype was counted once. The rearrangement links TRBV29-1 to TRBJ2-5; 8 positions match TRBD1. The CDR3 runs 12 residues. Germline CDR1 reads SQVTM; CDR2 reads ANQGSEA. V lost 6 bases to trimming and J lost 5 bases; unmatched junction nucleotides: 5. The CDR3 loop reads CSVQGVGETQYF. Here the CDR3 DNA reads TGCAGCGTACAGGGGGTCGGGGAGACCCAGTACTTC.

CDR3 DNA sequence: TGTGCCATCAGTGAGAGGACAGGGGCGGGGTATGGCTACACCTTC. Translated: CAISERTGAGYGYTF. The chain recombines TRBV10-3 with TRBJ1-2; TRBD1 aligns across 9 bases. The ends lost 2 bases at V and 5 bases at J; junction bases unmatched: 6. The length of the CDR3 is 15 residues. Looked up from germline, CDR1 is ENHRY and CDR2 is SYGVKD.